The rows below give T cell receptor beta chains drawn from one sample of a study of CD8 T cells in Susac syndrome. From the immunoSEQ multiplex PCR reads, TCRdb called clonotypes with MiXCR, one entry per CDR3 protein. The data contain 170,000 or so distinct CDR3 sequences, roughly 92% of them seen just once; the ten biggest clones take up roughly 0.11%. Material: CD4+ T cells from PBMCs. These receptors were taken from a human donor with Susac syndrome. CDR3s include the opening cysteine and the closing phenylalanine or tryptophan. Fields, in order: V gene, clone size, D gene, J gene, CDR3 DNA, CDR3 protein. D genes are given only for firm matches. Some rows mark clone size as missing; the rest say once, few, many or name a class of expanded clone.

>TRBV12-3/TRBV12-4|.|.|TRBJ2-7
TGTGCCAGCATTTCTGAGGGCCCGCTGGGAGAGCAGTACTTC
CASISEGPLGEQYF
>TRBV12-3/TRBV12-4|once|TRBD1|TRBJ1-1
TGTGCCAGCAGTGCGGGGACAGGGGGGGCTTTCTTT
CASSAGTGGAFF
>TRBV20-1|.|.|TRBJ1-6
TGCAGTGCTATATTCTCGTCAAGACAGGATTCACCCCTCCACTTT
CSAIFSSRQDSPLHF
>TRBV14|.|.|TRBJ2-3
TGTGCCAGCAGCCAAGATTGGGCCTTAGATACGCAGTATTTT
CASSQDWALDTQYF
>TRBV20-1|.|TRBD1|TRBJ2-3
TGCAGTGCTAACACCTGGGACAGGGGGCCGGGTACGCAGTATTTT
CSANTWDRGPGTQYF
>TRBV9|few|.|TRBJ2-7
TGTGCCAGCAGCGCCGGACTGGCTCGCGAGCAGTACTTC
CASSAGLAREQYF
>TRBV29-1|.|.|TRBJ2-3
TGCAGCGTTGACTCGGGGGCCCACACAGATACGCAGTATTTT
CSVDSGAHTDTQYF
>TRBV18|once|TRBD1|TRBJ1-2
TGTGCCAGCTCGGAAGGACAGGGCTATGGCTACACCTTC
CASSEGQGYGYTF
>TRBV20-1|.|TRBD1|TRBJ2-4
TGCAGTGCTAGAGATCCGACAGGGCGGAACATTCAGTACTTC
CSARDPTGRNIQYF
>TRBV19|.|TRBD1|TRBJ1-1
TGTGCCAGTAGCCGTACAGGGGGCGGAGCTGAAGCTTTCTTT
CASSRTGGGAEAFF
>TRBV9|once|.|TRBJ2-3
TGTGCCAGCAGCCCGGTGGTATCCACAGATACGCAGTATTTT
CASSPVVSTDTQYF
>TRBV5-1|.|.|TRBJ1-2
TGCGCCAGCAGCGGGACGAGGGGGGATGGCTACACCTTC
CASSGTRGDGYTF
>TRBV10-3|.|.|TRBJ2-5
.
CAIRRRGGEETQYF
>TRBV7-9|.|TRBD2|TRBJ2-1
TGTGCCAGCAGCCCGAGCGGGGGGCGGTACAATGAGCAGTTCTTC
CASSPSGGRYNEQFF
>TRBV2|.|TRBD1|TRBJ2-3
TGTGCCAGCAGTGAAGCGGTAGACGCCACAATAGGGGGCATGTATCGGGATACGCAGTATTTT
CASSEAVDATIGGMYRDTQYF
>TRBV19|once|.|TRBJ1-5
TGTGCCAGTGAGTCCGACAGGCTCGGGCGGCCCCAGCATTTT
CASESDRLGRPQHF
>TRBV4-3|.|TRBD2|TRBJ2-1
TGCGCCAGCAGCCTCCACGGGGGGGAGGGTGAGCAGTTCTTC
CASSLHGGEGEQFF
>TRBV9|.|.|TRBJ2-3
TGTGCCAGCAGCGTAGAAGGGGGGACTAGCACAGATACGCAGTATTTT
CASSVEGGTSTDTQYF
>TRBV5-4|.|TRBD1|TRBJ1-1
TGTGCCAGCAGGGAACAGGGGGCCACTGAAGCTTTCTTT
CASREQGATEAFF
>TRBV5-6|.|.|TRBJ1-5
TGTGCCAGCAGCTTGGGGGATGGTCAGCCCCAGCATTTT
CASSLGDGQPQHF
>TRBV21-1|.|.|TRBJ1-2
TGTGCCAGCAGCAACTCGGGAGGCTACACCTTC
CASSNSGGYTF
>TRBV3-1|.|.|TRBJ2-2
TGTGCCAGCAGCCAAGGTCAGCCCGGAAACACCGGGGAGCTGTTTTTT
CASSQGQPGNTGELFF
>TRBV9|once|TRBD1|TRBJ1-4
TGTGCCAGCAGCCCCGACAGGGGGATAAATGAAAAACTGTTTTTT
CASSPDRGINEKLFF
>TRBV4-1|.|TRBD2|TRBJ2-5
TGCGCCAGCAGCAGAGGGTCTAGCGGGGGCTTAGAGACCCAGTACTTC
CASSRGSSGGLETQYF
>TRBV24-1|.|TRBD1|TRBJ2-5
TGTGCCACCAGTGATCCCGGACAGGGAGGAGAGACCCAGTACTTC
CATSDPGQGGETQYF
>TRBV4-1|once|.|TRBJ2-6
TGCGCCAGCAGCCCCTCTGGGGCCAACGTCCTGACTTTC
CASSPSGANVLTF
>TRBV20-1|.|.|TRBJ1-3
TGCAGTGCTAGATACAGTAGCTCTGGAAACACCATATATTTT
CSARYSSSGNTIYF
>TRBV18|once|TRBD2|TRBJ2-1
TGTGCCAGCTCTTCAGGCGGGGGTGAGCAGTTCTTC
CASSSGGGEQFF
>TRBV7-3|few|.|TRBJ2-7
TGTGCCAGCAGCCCCGATACGGCCCGCGGGTACTTC
CASSPDTARGYF
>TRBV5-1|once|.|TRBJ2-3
TGCGCCAGCGACCGCGATGGAGGCACAGATACGCAGTATTTT
CASDRDGGTDTQYF
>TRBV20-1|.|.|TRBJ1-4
TGCCCCAAGTGGGAGGATCGGACTAATGAAAAACTGTTTTTT
CPKWEDRTNEKLFF
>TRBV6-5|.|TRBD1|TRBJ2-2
TGTGCCAGCAGTTCGGCGACATCCAGGGGGCGCCCCGGGGAGCTGTTTTTT
CASSSATSRGRPGELFF
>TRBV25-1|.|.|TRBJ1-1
TGTGCCAGCGCCCCTGCTGGGAAGAACACTGAAGCTTTCTTT
CASAPAGKNTEAFF
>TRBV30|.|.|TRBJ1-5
TGTGCCTGGAGTCCCCGAGGACACGGCAATCAGCCCCAGCATTTT
CAWSPRGHGNQPQHF
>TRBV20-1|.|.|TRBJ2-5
TGCAGTGCTATCCGGGGAGGTGAGACCCAGTACTTC
CSAIRGGETQYF
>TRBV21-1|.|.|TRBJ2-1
TGTGCCAGCAGCGGAAGACTTAGGACCTACAATGAGCAGTTCTTC
CASSGRLRTYNEQFF
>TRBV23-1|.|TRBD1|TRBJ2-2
TGCGCCAGCAGTCAATCCCCTCCGTTCGACAGGGGGGACACCGGGGAGCTGTTTTTT
CASSQSPPFDRGDTGELFF
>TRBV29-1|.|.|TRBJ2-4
TGCAGCGTTGAACGGACAGGCAGGAGGGACATTCAGTACTTC
CSVERTGRRDIQYF
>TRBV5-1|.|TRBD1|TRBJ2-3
TGTGCCAGCAGCTTGGGACAGAGCACAGATACGCAGTATTTT
CASSLGQSTDTQYF
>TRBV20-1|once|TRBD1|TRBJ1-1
TGCAGTGCCAGAGGGCAGGGGGCTCCCACTGAAGCTTTCTTT
CSARGQGAPTEAFF
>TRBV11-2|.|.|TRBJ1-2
TGTGCCAGCAGCTTGCGACCAGGGGTGTGGGACTATGGCTACACCTTC
CASSLRPGVWDYGYTF
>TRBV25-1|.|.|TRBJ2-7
TGTGCCAGCAGCCGAGAGTGGGGAGGCTACGAGCAGTACTTC
CASSREWGGYEQYF
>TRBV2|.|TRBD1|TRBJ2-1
TGTGCCAGCAGTGTACAGGGGAGCAATGAGCAGTTCTTC
CASSVQGSNEQFF
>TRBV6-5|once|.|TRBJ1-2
TGTGCCAGCACCCAAGGGGGTAGCTATGGCTACACCTTC
CASTQGGSYGYTF
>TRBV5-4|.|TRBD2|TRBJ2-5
TGTGCCAGCAGCCCGACTAGCGGGGGGGCGGGAAGGGAGACCCAGTACTTC
CASSPTSGGAGRETQYF
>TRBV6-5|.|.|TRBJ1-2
TGTGCCAGCAGTATCTCGGACAGAGACTACACCTTC
CASSISDRDYTF